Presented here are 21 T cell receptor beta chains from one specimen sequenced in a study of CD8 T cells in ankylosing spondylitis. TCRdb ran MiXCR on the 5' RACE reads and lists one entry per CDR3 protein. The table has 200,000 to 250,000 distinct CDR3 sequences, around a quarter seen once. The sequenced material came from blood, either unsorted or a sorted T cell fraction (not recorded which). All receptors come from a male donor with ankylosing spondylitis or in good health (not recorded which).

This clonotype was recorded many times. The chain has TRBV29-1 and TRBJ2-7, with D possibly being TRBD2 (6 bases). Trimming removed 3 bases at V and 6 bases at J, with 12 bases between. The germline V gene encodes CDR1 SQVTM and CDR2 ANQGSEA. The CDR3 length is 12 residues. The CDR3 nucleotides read TGCAGCGTTGAGGAGGGTGGCAGCGAGCAGTACTTC. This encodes CSVEEGGSEQYF.

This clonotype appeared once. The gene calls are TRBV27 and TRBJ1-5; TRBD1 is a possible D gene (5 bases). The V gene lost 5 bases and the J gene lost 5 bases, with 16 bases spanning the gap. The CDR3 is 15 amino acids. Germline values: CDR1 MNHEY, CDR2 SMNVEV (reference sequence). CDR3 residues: CASSRTGTPYQPQHF. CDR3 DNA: TGTGCCAGCAGTCGAACCGGGACTCCTTATCAGCCCCAGCATTTT.

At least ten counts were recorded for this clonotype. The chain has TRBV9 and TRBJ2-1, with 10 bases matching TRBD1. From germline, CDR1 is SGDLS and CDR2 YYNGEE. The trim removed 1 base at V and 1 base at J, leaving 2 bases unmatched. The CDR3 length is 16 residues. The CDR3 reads CASSVTGQGSYNEQFF. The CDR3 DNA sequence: TGTGCCAGCAGCGTAACGGGACAGGGGTCCTACAATGAGCAGTTCTTC. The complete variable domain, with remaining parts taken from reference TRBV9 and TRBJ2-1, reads DSGVTQTPKHLITATGQRVTLRCSPRSGDLSVYWYQQSLDQGLQFLIQYYNGEERAKGNILERFSAQQFPDLHSELNLSSLELGDSALYFCASSVTGQGSYNEQFFGPGTRLTVL.

The CDR3 DNA sequence: TGCAGTGCTAGAGGGGCAGGTGCGGGTGGGTACCAAGAGACCCAGTACTTC. Translation: CSARGAGAGGYQETQYF. The chain employs TRBV20-1 and TRBJ2-5; the D gene is possibly TRBD2 (5 bases). The ends were cut back, 1 base at V and 0 bases at J, with 18 bases in the middle. The CDR3 spans 17 residues. The germline V gene has CDR1 DFQATT and CDR2 SNEGSKA (reference sequence).

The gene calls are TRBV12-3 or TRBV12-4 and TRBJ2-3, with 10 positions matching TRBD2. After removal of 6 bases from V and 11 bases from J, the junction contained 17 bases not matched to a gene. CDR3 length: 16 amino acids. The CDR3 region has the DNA TGTGCCAGCAGCCCTCCCGGACTAGCGGTCGAGGTTGGGCAGTATTTT. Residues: CASSPPGLAVEVGQYF.

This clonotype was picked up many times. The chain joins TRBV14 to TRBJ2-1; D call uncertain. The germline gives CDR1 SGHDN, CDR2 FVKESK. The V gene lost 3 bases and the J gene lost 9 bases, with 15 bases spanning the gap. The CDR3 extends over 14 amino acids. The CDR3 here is CASSHLGVYGEQFF. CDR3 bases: TGTGCCAGCAGCCACCTTGGGGTTTACGGTGAGCAGTTCTTC.

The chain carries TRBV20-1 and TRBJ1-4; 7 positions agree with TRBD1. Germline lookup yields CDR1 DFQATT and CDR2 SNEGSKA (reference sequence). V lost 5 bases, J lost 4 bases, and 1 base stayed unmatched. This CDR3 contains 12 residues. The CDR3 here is CSAGQVNEKLFF. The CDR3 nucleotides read TGCAGTGCTGGACAGGTTAATGAAAAACTGTTTTTT.

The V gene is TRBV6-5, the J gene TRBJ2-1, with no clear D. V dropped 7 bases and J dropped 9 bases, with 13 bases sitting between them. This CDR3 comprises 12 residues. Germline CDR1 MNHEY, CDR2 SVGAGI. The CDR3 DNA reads TGTGCCAGCATCTCGGGCCGGAGTGAGCAGTTCTTC. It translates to CASISGRSEQFF.

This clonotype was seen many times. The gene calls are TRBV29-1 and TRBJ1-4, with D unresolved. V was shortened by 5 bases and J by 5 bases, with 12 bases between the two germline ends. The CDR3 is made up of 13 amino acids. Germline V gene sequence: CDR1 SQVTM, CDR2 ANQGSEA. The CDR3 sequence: CSVLDGGNEKLFF. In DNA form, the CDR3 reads TGCAGCGTTTTGGACGGAGGAAATGAAAAACTGTTTTTT. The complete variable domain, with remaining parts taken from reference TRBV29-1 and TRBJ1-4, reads SAVISQKPSRDICQRGTSLTIQCQVDSQVTMMFWYRQQPGQSLTLIATANQGSEATYESGFVIDKFPISRPNLTFSTLTVSNMSPEDSSIYLCSVLDGGNEKLFFGSGTQLSVL.

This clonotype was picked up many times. CDR3 sequence: CASSELTGEIEKLFF. CDR3 sequence (DNA): TGTGCCAGCAGTGAATTGACAGGGGAGATTGAAAAACTGTTTTTT. The gene calls are TRBV2 and TRBJ1-4; 8 bases line up with TRBD1. CDR1 and CDR2 from the germline V gene are SNHLY and FYNNEI. This CDR3 contains 15 residues. The V gene end was trimmed by 2 bases and the J gene end by 7 bases; junction bases not matched to a gene: 6.

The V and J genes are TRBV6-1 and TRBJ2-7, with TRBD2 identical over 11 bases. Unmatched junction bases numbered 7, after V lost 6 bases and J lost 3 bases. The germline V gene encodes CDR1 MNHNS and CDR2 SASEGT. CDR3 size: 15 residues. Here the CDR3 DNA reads TGTGCCAGCAGCCTACTAGCGGGAGAATTCTACGAGCAGTACTTC. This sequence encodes CASSLLAGEFYEQYF.

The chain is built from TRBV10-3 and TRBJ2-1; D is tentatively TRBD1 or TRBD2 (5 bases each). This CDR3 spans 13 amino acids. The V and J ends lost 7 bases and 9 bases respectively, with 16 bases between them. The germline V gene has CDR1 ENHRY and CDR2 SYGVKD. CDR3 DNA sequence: TGTGCCATCACTGGGACCGGAAGGGGTGAGCAGTTCTTC. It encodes CAITGTGRGEQFF.

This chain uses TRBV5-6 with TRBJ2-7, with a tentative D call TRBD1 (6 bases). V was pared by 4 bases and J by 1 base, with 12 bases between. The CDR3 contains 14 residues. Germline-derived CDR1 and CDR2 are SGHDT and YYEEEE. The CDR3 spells CASSNRDKSYEQYF. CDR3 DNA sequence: TGTGCCAGCAGCAACCGGGACAAGTCCTACGAGCAGTACTTC. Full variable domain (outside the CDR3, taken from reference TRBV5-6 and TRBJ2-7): DAGVTQSPTHLIKTRGQQVTLRCSPKSGHDTVSWYQQALGQGPQFIFQYYEEEERQRGNFPDRFSGHQFPNYSSELNVNALLLGDSALYLCASSNRDKSYEQYFGPGTRLTVT.

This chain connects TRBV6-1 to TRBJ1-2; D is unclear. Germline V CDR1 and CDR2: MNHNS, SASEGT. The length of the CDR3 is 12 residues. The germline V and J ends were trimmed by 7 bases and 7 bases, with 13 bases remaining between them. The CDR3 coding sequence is TGTGCCAGCACTCAAGGCTGGTCTGGCTACACCTTC. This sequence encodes CASTQGWSGYTF.

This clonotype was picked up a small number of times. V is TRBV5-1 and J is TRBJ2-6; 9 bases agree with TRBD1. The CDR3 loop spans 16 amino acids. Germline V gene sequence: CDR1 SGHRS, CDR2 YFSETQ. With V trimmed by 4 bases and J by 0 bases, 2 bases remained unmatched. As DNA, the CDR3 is TGCGCCAGCAGCCGGGACAGGGCCTCTGGGGCCAACGTCCTGACTTTC. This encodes CASSRDRASGANVLTF. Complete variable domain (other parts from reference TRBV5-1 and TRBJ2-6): KAGVTQTPRYLIKTRGQQVTLSCSPISGHRSVSWYQQTPGQGLQFLFEYFSETQRNKGNFPGRFSGRQFSNSRSEMNVSTLELGDSALYLCASSRDRASGANVLTFGAGSRLTVL.

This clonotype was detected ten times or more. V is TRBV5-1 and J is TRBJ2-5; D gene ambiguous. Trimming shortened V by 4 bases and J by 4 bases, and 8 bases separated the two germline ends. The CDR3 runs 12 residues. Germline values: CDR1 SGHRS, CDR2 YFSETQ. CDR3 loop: CASSPGGETQYF. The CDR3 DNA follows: TGCGCCAGCAGCCCCGGCGGAGAGACCCAGTACTTC.

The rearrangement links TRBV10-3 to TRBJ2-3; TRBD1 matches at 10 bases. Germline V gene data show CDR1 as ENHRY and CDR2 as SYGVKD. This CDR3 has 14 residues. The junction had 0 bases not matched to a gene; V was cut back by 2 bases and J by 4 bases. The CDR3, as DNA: TGTGCCATCAGTGAGGGACAGGGGGCAGATACGCAGTATTTT. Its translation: CAISEGQGADTQYF.

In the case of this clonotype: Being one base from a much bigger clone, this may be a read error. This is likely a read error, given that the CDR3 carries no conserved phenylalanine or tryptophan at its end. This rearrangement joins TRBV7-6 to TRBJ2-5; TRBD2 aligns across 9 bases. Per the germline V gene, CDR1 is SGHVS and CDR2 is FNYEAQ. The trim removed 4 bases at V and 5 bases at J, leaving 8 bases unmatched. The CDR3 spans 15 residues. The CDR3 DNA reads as TGTGCCAGCAGCTACTCGACTAGCGGTGGGGAGACCCAGTACCTC. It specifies CASSYSTSGGETQYL.

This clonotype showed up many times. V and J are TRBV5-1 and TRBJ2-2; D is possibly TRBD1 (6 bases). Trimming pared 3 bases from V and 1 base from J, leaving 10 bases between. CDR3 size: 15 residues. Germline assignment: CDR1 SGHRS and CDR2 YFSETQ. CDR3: CASSSRGQNTGELFF. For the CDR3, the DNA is TGCGCCAGCAGCTCAAGGGGACAGAACACCGGGGAGCTGTTTTTT.

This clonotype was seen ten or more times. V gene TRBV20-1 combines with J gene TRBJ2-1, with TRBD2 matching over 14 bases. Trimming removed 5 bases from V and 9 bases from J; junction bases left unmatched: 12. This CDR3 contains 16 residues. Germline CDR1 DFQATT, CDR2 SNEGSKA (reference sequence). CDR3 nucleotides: TGCAGTGCTGAACCCGGGACTAGCGGGAGAAACGCTGAGCAGTTCTTC. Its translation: CSAEPGTSGRNAEQFF.

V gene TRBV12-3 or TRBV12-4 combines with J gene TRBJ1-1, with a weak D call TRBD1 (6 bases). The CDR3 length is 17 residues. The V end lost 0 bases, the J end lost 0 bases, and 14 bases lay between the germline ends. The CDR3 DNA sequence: TGTGCCAGCAGTTTAGCCGATAAGGGGGACCTGAACACTGAAGCTTTCTTT. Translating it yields CASSLADKGDLNTEAFF.